This paragraph reports one T cell receptor beta chain. TCRdb keeps only in-frame clones here, not all; method: immunoSEQ multiplex PCR. This sample has some 350,000 clones, with about 90% found just once. This CDR3 comprises 13 residues. Germline lookup yields CDR1 SGHNT and CDR2 YENEEA. V lost 5 bases to trimming and J lost 11 bases, with 18 bases between them. The data stem from a study of blood T cell repertoires in COVID-19. The chain joins TRBV11-3 to TRBJ1-1, with D perhaps TRBD1 (5 bases). Sequencing was carried out using peripheral blood. This TCR derives from a woman aged 30 to 39 with COVID-19, enrolled during active disease. The chain's CDR3 is CASSRETAVLAFF. DNA of the CDR3: TGTGCCAGCAGCCGGGAGACAGCTGTCTTGGCTTTCTTT.